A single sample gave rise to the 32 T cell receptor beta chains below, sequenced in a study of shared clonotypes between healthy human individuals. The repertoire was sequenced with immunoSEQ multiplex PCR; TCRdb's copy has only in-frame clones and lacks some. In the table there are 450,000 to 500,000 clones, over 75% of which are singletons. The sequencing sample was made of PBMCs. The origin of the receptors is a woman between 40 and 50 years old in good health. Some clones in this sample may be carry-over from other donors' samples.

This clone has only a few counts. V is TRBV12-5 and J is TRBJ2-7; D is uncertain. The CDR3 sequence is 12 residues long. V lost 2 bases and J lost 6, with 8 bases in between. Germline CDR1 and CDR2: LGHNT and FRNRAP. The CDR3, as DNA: TGTGCTAGTGGTTTGAATGCTGGCGAGCAGTACTTC. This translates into CASGLNAGEQYF.

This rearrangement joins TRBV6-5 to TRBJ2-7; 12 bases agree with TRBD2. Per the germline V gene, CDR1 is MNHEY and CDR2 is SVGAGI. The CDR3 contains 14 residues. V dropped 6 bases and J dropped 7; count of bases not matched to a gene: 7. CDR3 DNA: TGTGCCAGCAGAGAGACTAGCGGGAGATTGGAGCAGTACTTC. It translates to CASRETSGRLEQYF.

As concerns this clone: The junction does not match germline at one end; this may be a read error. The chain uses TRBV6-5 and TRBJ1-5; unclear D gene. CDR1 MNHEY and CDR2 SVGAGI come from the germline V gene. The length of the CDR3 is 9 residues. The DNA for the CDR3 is TGTGCCAGCAGTGATCCATTGGATTTT. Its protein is CASSDPLDF.

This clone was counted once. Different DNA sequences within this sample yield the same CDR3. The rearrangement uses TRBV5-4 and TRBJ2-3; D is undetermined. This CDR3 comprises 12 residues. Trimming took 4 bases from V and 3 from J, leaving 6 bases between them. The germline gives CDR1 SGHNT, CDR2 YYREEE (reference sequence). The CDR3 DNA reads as TGTGCCAGCAGCGGAACGACAGATACGCAGTATTTT. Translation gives CASSGTTDTQYF.

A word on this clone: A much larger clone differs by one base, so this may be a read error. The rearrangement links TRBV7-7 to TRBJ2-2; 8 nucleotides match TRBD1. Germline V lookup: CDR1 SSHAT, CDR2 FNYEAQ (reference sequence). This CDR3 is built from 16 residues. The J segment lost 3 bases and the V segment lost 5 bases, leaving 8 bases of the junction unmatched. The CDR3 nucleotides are TGTGCCAGCAGCAGCCGGGACAGGTGGGACACCGGGGAGCTGTTTTTT. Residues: CASSSRDRWDTGELFF.

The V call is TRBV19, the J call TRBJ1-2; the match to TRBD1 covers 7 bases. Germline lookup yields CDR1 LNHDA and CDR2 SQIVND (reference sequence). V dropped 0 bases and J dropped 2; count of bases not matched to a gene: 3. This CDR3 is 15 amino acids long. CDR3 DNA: TGTGCCAGTAGTATAGAAACGGGACAGAACTATGGCTACACCTTC. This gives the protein CASSIETGQNYGYTF.

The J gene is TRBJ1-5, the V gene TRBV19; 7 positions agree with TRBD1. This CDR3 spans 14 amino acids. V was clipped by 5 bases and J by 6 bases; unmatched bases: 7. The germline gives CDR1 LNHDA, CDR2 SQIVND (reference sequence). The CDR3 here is CASSAVQGFQPQHF. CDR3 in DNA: TGTGCCAGTAGTGCGGTACAGGGGTTTCAGCCCCAGCATTTT.

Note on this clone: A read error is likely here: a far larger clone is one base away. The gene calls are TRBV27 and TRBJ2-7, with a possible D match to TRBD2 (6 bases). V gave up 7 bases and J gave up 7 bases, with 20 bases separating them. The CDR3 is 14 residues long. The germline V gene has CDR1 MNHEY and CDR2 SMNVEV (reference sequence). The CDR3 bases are TGTGCCAGCAACCCTGGACGCGCGGGATGGGAGCAGTACTTC. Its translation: CASNPGRAGWEQYF.

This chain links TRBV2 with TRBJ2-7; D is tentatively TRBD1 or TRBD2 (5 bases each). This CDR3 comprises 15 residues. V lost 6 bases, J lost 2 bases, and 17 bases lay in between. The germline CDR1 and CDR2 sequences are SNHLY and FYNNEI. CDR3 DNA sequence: TGTGCCAGCAGCCAGAAAAGAGGGGAGACCTACGAGCAGTACTTC. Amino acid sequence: CASSQKRGETYEQYF.

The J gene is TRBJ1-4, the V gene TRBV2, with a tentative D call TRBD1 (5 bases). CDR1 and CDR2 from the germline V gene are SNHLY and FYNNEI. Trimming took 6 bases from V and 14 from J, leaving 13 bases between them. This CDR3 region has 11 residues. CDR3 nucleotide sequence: TGTGCCAGCAGACGGGGCGGCGTTCTGTTTTTT. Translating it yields CASRRGGVLFF.

In DNA form, the CDR3 reads TGTGCCAGCAGCTTGACTACAGGGGGCAATCAGCCCCAGCATTTT. Protein sequence: CASSLTTGGNQPQHF. This rearrangement joins TRBV5-5 to TRBJ1-5, with 7 nucleotides matching TRBD1. In germline, CDR1 is SGHKS, CDR2 YYEKEE (reference sequence). CDR3 length: 15 amino acids. Unmatched junction bases numbered 3, after V lost 1 base and J lost 2 bases.

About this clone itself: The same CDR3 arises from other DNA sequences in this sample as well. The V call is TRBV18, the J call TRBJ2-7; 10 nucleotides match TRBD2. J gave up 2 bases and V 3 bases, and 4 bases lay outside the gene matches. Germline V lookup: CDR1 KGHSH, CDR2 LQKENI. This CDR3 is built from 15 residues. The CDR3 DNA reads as TGTGCCAGCTCACCCTCGCTAGCGGGGGCCTACGAGCAGTACTTC. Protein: CASSPSLAGAYEQYF.

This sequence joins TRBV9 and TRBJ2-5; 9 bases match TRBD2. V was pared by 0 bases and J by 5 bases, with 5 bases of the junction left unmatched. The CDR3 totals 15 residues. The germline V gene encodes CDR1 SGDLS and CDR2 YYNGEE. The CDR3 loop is CASSVDQREVETQYF. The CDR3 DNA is TGTGCCAGCAGCGTAGATCAGCGGGAGGTTGAGACCCAGTACTTC.

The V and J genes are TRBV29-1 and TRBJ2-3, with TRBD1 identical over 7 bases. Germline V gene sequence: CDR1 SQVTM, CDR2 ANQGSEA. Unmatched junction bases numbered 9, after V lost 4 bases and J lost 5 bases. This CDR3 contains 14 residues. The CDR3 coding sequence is TGCAGCGTTGTGCGGGCAGGGGGTATAGATACGCAGTATTTT. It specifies CSVVRAGGIDTQYF.

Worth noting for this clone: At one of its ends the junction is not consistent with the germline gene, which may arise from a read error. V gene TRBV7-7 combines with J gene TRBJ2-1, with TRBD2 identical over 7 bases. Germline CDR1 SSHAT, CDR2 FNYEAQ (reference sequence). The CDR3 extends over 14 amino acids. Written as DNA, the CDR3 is TGTGCTAGCAGCTTAGGGTTGGCGGGAGCTGAGCAGTTCTTC. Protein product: CASSLGLAGAEQFF.

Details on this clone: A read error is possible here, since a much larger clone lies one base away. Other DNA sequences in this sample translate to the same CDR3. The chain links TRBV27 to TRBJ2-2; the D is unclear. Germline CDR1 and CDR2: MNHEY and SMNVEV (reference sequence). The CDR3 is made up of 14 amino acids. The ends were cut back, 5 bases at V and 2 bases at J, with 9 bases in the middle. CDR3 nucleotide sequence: TGTGCCAGCAGTAGCTCCTTTAACACCGGGGAGCTGTTTTTT. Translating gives CASSSSFNTGELFF.

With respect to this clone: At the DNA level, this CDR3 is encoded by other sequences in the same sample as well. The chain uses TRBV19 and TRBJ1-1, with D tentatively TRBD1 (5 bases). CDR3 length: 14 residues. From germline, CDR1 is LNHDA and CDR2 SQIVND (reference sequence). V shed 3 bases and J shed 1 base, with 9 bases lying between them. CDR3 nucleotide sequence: TGTGCCAGTAGTATTGGGGGGACGAACACTGAAGCTTTCTTT. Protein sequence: CASSIGGTNTEAFF.

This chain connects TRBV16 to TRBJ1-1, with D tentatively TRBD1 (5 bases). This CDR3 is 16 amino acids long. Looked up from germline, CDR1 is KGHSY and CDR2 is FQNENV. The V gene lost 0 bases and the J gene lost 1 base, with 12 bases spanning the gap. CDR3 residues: CASSQSWGSGNTEAFF. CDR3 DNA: TGTGCCAGCAGCCAATCGTGGGGGAGTGGGAACACTGAAGCTTTCTTT.

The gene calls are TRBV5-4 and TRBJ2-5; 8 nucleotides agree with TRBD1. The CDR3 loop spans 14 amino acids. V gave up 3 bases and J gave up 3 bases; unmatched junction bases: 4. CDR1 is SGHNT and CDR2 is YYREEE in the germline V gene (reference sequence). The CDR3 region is CASSSRTGKETQYF. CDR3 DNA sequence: TGTGCCAGCAGCTCCCGGACAGGGAAAGAGACCCAGTACTTC.

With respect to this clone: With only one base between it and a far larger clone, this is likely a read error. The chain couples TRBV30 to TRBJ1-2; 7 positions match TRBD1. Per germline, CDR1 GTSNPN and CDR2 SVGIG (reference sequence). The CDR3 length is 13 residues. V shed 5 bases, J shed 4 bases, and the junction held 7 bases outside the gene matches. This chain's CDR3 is CAWGRQGPYGYTF. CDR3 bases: TGTGCCTGGGGCAGACAGGGCCCCTATGGCTACACCTTC.

The CDR3 coding sequence is TGTGCCAGCAGCTTGGGAGTCTACGAGCAGTACTTC. Its translation is CASSLGVYEQYF. The rearrangement links TRBV5-4 to TRBJ2-7; D is undetermined. The germline V and J ends were trimmed by 0 bases and 3 bases, with 4 bases remaining between them. Germline-derived CDR1 and CDR2 are SGHNT and YYREEE (reference sequence). The CDR3 sequence is 12 residues long.

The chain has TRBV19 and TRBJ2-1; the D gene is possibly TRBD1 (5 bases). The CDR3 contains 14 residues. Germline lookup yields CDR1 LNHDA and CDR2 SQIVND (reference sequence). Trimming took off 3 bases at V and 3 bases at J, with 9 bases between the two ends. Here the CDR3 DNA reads TGTGCCAGTAGTATGGACATAGGCTACAATGAGCAGTTCTTC. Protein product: CASSMDIGYNEQFF.

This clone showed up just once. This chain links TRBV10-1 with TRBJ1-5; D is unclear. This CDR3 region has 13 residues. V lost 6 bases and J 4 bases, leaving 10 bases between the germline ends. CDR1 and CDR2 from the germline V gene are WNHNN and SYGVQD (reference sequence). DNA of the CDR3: TGCGCCAGCAGCCCCGGGGTGAATCAGCCCCAGCATTTT. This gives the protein CASSPGVNQPQHF.

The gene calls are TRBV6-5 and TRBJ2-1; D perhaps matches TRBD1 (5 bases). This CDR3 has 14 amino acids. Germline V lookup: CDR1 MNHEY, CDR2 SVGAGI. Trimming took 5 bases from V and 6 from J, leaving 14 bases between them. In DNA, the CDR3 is TGTGCCAGCAGTCTAGGGTTCGACAGCAATGAGCAGTTCTTC. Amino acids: CASSLGFDSNEQFF.

The DNA for the CDR3 is TGTGCCATCAGTTCCGGGACAGGGGAAGGCATTCAGTACTTC. It specifies CAISSGTGEGIQYF. The rearrangement links TRBV10-3 to TRBJ2-4, with 10 bases aligning to TRBD1. Per germline, CDR1 ENHRY and CDR2 SYGVKD. J lost 9 bases, V lost 5 bases, and 7 bases had no gene match. The CDR3 loop spans 14 amino acids.

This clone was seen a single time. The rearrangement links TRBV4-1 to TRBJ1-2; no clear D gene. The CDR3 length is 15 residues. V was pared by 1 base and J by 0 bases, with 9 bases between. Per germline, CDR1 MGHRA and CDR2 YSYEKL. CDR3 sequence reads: CASSQVRGANYGYTF. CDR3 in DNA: TGCGCCAGCAGCCAAGTGCGGGGAGCTAACTATGGCTACACCTTC.

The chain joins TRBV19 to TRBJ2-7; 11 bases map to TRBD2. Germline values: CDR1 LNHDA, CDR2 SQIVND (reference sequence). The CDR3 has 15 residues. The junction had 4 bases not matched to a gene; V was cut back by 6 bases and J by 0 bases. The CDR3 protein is CASSLTSGSSYEQYF. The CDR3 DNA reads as TGTGCCAGTAGCCTAACTAGCGGGAGCTCCTACGAGCAGTACTTC.

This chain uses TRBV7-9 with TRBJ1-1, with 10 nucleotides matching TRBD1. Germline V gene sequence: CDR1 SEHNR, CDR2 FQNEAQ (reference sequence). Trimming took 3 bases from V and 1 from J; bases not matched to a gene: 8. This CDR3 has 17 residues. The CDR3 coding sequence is TGTGCCAGCAGCTTGAGGGACAGGGGAAGGAGGAACACTGAAGCTTTCTTT. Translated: CASSLRDRGRRNTEAFF.

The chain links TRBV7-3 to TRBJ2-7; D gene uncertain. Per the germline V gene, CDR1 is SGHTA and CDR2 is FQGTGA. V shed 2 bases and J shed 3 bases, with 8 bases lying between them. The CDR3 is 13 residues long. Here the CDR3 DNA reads TGTGCCAGCAGCTTATGGGCAGGCTACGAGCAGTACTTC. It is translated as CASSLWAGYEQYF.

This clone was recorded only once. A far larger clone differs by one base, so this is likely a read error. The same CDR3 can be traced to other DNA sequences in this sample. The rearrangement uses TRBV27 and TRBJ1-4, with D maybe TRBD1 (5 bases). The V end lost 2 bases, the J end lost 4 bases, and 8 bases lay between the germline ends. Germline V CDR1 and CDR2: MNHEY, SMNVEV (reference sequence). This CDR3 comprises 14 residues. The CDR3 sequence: CASSLADSNEKLFF. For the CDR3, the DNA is TGTGCCAGCAGTTTAGCTGACAGTAATGAAAAACTGTTTTTT. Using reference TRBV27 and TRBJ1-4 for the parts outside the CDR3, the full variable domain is EAQVTQNPRYLITVTGKKLTVTCSQNMNHEYMSWYRQDPGLGLRQIYYSMNVEVTDKGDVPEGYKVSRKEKRNFPLILESPSPNQTSLYFCASSLADSNEKLFFGSGTQLSVL.

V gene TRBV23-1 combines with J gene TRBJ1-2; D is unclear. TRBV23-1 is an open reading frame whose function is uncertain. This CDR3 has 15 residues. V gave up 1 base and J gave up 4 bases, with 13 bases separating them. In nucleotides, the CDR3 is TGCGCCAGCAGTCAATATATAGGCGGCTCCTATGGCTACACCTTC. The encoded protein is CASSQYIGGSYGYTF.

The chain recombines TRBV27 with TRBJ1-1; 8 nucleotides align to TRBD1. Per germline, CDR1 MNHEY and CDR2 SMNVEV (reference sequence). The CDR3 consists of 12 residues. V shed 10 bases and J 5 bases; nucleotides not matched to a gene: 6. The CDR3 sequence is CATWTGLTEAFF. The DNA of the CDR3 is TGTGCCACGTGGACAGGGCTTACTGAAGCTTTCTTT.